The sequence of this T cell receptor beta chain was determined in a study of blood T cell repertoires in COVID-19. Study at large: T cells, B-cell-depleted T cells, or PBMCs provided the cDNA or gDNA that served as material.

CDR3 length: 15 amino acids. Germline V gene data show CDR1 as MNHEY and CDR2 as SVGAGI. V trimming: 3 bases; J trimming: 4 bases; junction bases outside the gene matches: 7. Produced via immunoSEQ multiplex PCR; TCRdb's table is partial and in-frame only. Here the sample spans some 200,000 clones, roughly 84% being singletons. Sequencing was done on a sample of peripheral blood. This receptor was identified in a human donor with acute or convalescent COVID-19. The donor label of this sample is uncertain. J is TRBJ1-2 and V is TRBV6-5, with 8 bases that match TRBD1. The CDR3 here is CASSYFGDRIYGYTF. CDR3 sequence (DNA): TGTGCCAGCAGTTATTTCGGGGACAGGATCTATGGCTACACCTTC.